The entry that follows covers one T cell receptor (beta chain) sequence. No antigen is known for it. The TCR beta cDNA came from 5'RACE template switching with UMIs. One entry per CDR3 protein, without DNA, is what TCRdb gives after re-calling the 5' RACE reads. The listing contains about 550,000 distinct CDR3 sequences. These data are taken from a study of T cells expressing NK-cell markers. Study-wide background: The study sequenced eight donors, seven HCMV-seropositive and one seronegative.

Study-wide results and limits: Where several donors were concerned, these clonotypes also led the CD3+CD56-NKG2C+ fraction. Expanded NKG2C+ T cell clones were not confirmed as HCMV-specific.

The CDR3 covers 16 residues. Germline V CDR1 and CDR2: SQVTM, ANQGSEA. The sequence was collected from a man younger than 35 in good health. The chain combines TRBV29-1 with TRBJ2-6. The specimen sequenced was blood T cells: a sorted CD56 or NKG2C T cell subset, CD4+ or CD8+ T cells, or bulk PBMC T cells (not recorded which). The CDR3 loop is CSVEEGQSSGANVLTF. Variable domain in full (rest from reference TRBV29-1 and TRBJ2-6): SAVISQKPSRDICQRGTSLTIQCQVDSQVTMMFWYRQQPGQSLTLIATANQGSEATYESGFVIDKFPISRPNLTFSTLTVSNMSPEDSSIYLCSVEEGQSSGANVLTFGAGSRLTVL.